The 25 T cell receptor beta chains given below trace back to one sample, sequenced in a study of neurological immune-mediated disorders (dated by TCRdb to between 2018 and 2021). The library came from 5' RACE. The data were produced on an Illumina HiSeq 2500. TCRdb applied fastp at Q25 and MiXCR to the public reads, then kept only in-frame beta chains. Identical CDR3 proteins give one entry, which carries the most common genes and DNA. This sample holds some 38,000 distinct CDR3 sequences; less than 15% were observed only once. The ten largest clones take up 25% to 30% of the sample. Sequencing input: PBMCs. These receptors were obtained from a woman in her 50s with HTLV-1-associated myelopathy (HAM/TSP).

This clonotype was detected ten times or more. The rearrangement uses TRBV12-3 or TRBV12-4 and TRBJ1-4, with 8 nucleotides matching TRBD1. With 7 bases clipped from V and 3 bases from J, the junction kept 10 bases outside the gene matches. The CDR3 has 16 residues. The CDR3 loop reads CASTQQGVTANEKLFF. The CDR3 DNA sequence: TGTGCCAGCACCCAACAGGGGGTTACAGCTAATGAAAAACTGTTTTTT.

The chain recombines TRBV9 with TRBJ2-2; no clear D. V gave up 1 base and J gave up 1 base, with 8 bases separating them. This CDR3 is built from 15 residues. Per germline, CDR1 SGDLS and CDR2 YYNGEE. CDR3 DNA sequence: TGTGCCAGCAGCGTACGATACATGAACACCGGGGAGCTGTTTTTT. Translation: CASSVRYMNTGELFF.

On this clonotype: An end of the junction differs from the germline gene, which may be a read error. The chain carries TRBV7-2 and TRBJ1-5, with D possibly TRBD1 on 6 matching bases. CDR3 size: 16 residues. Germline CDR1 reads SGHTA; CDR2 reads FQGNSA. CDR3: CAISLAPGHNSQPQHF. The CDR3 DNA is TGTGCCATCAGCCTAGCCCCGGGACACAACAGTCAGCCCCAGCATTTT.

This clonotype was seen many times. The CDR3, as DNA: TGCAGCGTCGGTCCTCGATTGGCGGGAAACACCATATATTTT. This encodes CSVGPRLAGNTIYF. V is TRBV29-1 and J is TRBJ1-3; D gene uncertain. The CDR3 has 14 amino acids. V gave up 6 bases and J gave up 4 bases, with 16 bases separating them. Germline CDR1 is SQVTM and CDR2 is ANQGSEA.

This clonotype was picked up many times. The chain joins TRBV3-1 to TRBJ2-1; 10 nucleotides match TRBD2. The germline gives CDR1 LGHDT, CDR2 YNNKEL (reference sequence). This CDR3 has 14 amino acids. Trimming took 3 bases from V and 7 from J; bases not matched to a gene: 3. The CDR3 is CASSQTSGLNEQFF. The CDR3 nucleotides read TGTGCCAGCAGCCAGACTAGCGGGCTGAATGAGCAGTTCTTC.

V usage is TRBV25-1 and J usage is TRBJ1-1, with 9 bases matching TRBD1. Germline V gene lookup returns CDR1 MGHDK and CDR2 SYGVNS. The CDR3 spans 16 residues. J was trimmed by 3 bases and V by 6 bases; bases with no gene match: 11. DNA of the CDR3: TGTGCCAGCAGAGAGACAGGGGGTGCGTGGTACACTGAAGCTTTCTTT. It is translated as CASRETGGAWYTEAFF.

There are many counts of this clonotype. This chain links TRBV6-1 with TRBJ2-1, with D maybe TRBD2 (5 bases). Germline V gives CDR1 MNHNS, CDR2 SASEGT. This CDR3 has 15 amino acids. The ends were cut back, 3 bases at V and 0 bases at J, with 9 bases in the middle. CDR3 bases: TGTGCCAGCAGTGACGGAGGAACCTCCTACAATGAGCAGTTCTTC. This sequence encodes CASSDGGTSYNEQFF.

At least ten counts were recorded for this clonotype. The chain combines TRBV10-3 with TRBJ1-4; the D is unclear. Per germline, CDR1 ENHRY and CDR2 SYGVKD. This CDR3 comprises 14 residues. Trimming cost V 5 bases and J 1 base, with 8 bases left between them. Here the CDR3 reads CAISPRGTNEKLFF. The DNA for the CDR3 is TGTGCCATCAGTCCCCGAGGAACTAATGAAAAACTGTTTTTT.

The sample holds many counts of this clonotype. The rearrangement links TRBV6-1 to TRBJ1-6; D is perhaps TRBD1 (6 bases). Looked up from germline, CDR1 is MNHNS and CDR2 is SASEGT. V was cut by 4 bases and J by 6 bases, with 7 bases left in between. The CDR3 covers 13 residues. The CDR3: CASSGRGNSPLHF. CDR3 DNA sequence: TGTGCCAGCAGTGGCAGGGGTAATTCACCCCTCCACTTT.

As to this clonotype: Since a much larger clone is just one base distant, this may be a read error. This chain uses TRBV3-1 with TRBJ2-1; 7 bases are a match to TRBD2. Trimming removed 6 bases from V and 5 bases from J; junction bases left unmatched: 7. The CDR3 is 14 residues long. CDR1 is LGHDT and CDR2 is YNNKEL in the germline V gene (reference sequence). Here the CDR3 DNA reads TGTGCCAGCAGTCAGACCGGGACTAACAATGAGCAGTTCTTC. This sequence encodes CASSQTGTNNEQFF.

This clonotype was counted ten times or more. The chain links TRBV18 to TRBJ1-1; D not resolved. This CDR3 has 15 amino acids. The ends were cut back, 3 bases at V and 2 bases at J, with 13 bases in the middle. CDR1 is KGHSH and CDR2 is LQKENI in the germline V gene. The CDR3 coding sequence is TGTGCCAGCTCACCTCCGGGGTCGGGTAACACTGAAGCTTTCTTT. It translates to CASSPPGSGNTEAFF. Together with reference TRBV18 and TRBJ1-1, the CDR3 gives the full variable domain: NAGVMQNPRHLVRRRGQEARLRCSPMKGHSHVYWYRQLPEEGLKFMVYLQKENIIDESGMPKERFSAEFPKEGPSILRIQQVVRGDSAAYFCASSPPGSGNTEAFFGQGTRLTVV.

Ten or more counts support this clonotype. The chain links TRBV20-1 to TRBJ1-2; D is unclear. The CDR3 sequence is 12 residues long. CDR1 and CDR2 (germline): DFQATT, SNEGSKA (reference sequence). V lost 2 bases and J 5 bases, leaving 9 bases between the germline ends. CDR3 sequence (DNA): TGCAGTGCTAGACGGACGGCTTATGGCTACACCTTC. As protein: CSARRTAYGYTF.

At least ten counts were recorded for this clonotype. The CDR3, as DNA: TGTGCCAGCAGCTTAGCGATAGGACAAGGGAGTGTCGAGCAGTACTTC. It encodes CASSLAIGQGSVEQYF. The chain couples TRBV7-6 to TRBJ2-7; D could derive from TRBD1 or TRBD2 (5 bases each). The length of the CDR3 is 16 residues. The V gene's germline CDR1 is SGHVS and CDR2 FNYEAQ. V shed 0 bases and J shed 6 bases, with 18 bases lying between them.

This clonotype showed up many times. The chain recombines TRBV5-6 with TRBJ1-4; no firm D call. Germline CDR1 reads SGHDT; CDR2 reads YYEEEE. The length of the CDR3 is 13 residues. V shed 4 bases and J shed 8 bases, with 12 bases lying between them. The CDR3: CASSLQSQEKLFF. The DNA for the CDR3 is TGTGCCAGCAGCCTCCAATCTCAAGAAAAACTGTTTTTT.

This clonotype has ten or more counts. The chain uses TRBV5-1 and TRBJ2-2; the D gene is possibly TRBD1 (6 bases). CDR3 length: 14 residues. Germline-derived CDR1 and CDR2 are SGHRS and YFSETQ. Trimming stripped 4 bases from V and 7 bases from J, with 14 bases between. The CDR3 loop is CASSQTGTSGELFF. The CDR3 DNA reads TGCGCCAGCAGCCAAACAGGGACAAGCGGGGAGCTGTTTTTT.

This clonotype was counted at least ten times. The chain uses TRBV29-1 and TRBJ1-5; the match to TRBD1 covers 7 bases. Germline loops: CDR1 SQVTM, CDR2 ANQGSEA. This CDR3 has 13 amino acids. J gave up 5 bases and V 5 bases, and 6 bases lay outside the gene matches. In DNA, the CDR3 is TGCAGCGTTCGACAGGGATCTGATCAGCCCCAGCATTTT. It specifies CSVRQGSDQPQHF.

This clonotype was counted ten times or more. The chain carries TRBV20-1 and TRBJ2-1; D tentatively fits TRBD1 or TRBD2 (6 bases each). The germline V and J ends were trimmed by 0 bases and 8 bases, with 14 bases remaining between them. Per germline, CDR1 DFQATT and CDR2 SNEGSKA (reference sequence). This CDR3 comprises 14 residues. The CDR3 reads CSAREEGVVYEQFF. CDR3 DNA sequence: TGCAGTGCTAGAGAGGAGGGGGTAGTCTATGAGCAGTTCTTC.

Worth noting for this clonotype: At one of its ends the junction is not consistent with the germline gene, which may arise from a read error. This sequence joins TRBV24-1 and TRBJ1-2; D unclear. Germline CDR1 KGHDR, CDR2 SFDVKD. CDR3 length: 13 amino acids. The CDR3 reads CATSVAGSDGHTF. The CDR3 DNA sequence: TGTGCCACCAGTGTTGCGGGTTCAGATGGCCACACCTTC.

This clonotype has at least ten counts. The rearrangement joins TRBV20-1 to TRBJ1-4; the D is unclear. The CDR3 loop spans 14 amino acids. Trimming removed 2 bases from V and 8 bases from J, with 15 bases in between. Germline-derived CDR1 and CDR2 are DFQATT and SNEGSKA (reference sequence). As DNA, the CDR3 is TGCAGTGCTAGAAGCCCGGCCGGTAGAGAAAAACTGTTTTTT. Translated: CSARSPAGREKLFF.

This clonotype came up many times. J is TRBJ2-1 and V is TRBV5-5; the D is unclear. Germline values: CDR1 SGHKS, CDR2 YYEKEE (reference sequence). V dropped 0 bases and J dropped 6 bases, with 16 bases sitting between them. The length of the CDR3 is 16 residues. CDR3: CASSLELATPGNEQFF. In DNA form, the CDR3 reads TGTGCCAGCAGCTTGGAGTTGGCCACCCCGGGCAATGAGCAGTTCTTC.

This clonotype showed up just once. The chain recombines TRBV5-1 with TRBJ1-2; no reliable D call. Trimming removed 6 bases from V and 4 bases from J, with 19 bases in between. Germline CDR1 is SGHRS and CDR2 is YFSETQ. There are 15 residues in the CDR3. CDR3 nucleotide sequence: TGCGCCAGCAAGGTCGGGGAAGGATCTCTCTATGGCTACACCTTC. It specifies CASKVGEGSLYGYTF.

The chain couples TRBV4-1 to TRBJ1-2; D possibly corresponds to TRBD1 (6 bases). The CDR3 has 14 residues. Germline-derived CDR1 and CDR2 are MGHRA and YSYEKL. V was clipped by 0 bases and J by 8 bases, with 13 bases between them. This CDR3 is CASSQEYRDHGYTF. The DNA of the CDR3 is TGCGCCAGCAGCCAAGAATACAGGGATCACGGCTACACCTTC.

The sample holds many counts of this clonotype. The rearrangement joins TRBV6-6 to TRBJ1-6; D is undetermined. The V end lost 6 bases, the J end lost 9 bases, and 6 bases lay between the germline ends. The CDR3 has 11 amino acids. CDR1 is MNHNY, CDR2 SVGAGI, per germline (reference sequence). The CDR3 loop is CASSLGSPLHF. The DNA of the CDR3 is TGTGCCAGCAGCTTAGGTTCACCCCTCCACTTT.

This clonotype was seen only a few times. This sequence joins TRBV12-3 or TRBV12-4 and TRBJ1-5; no definite D call. This CDR3 spans 16 amino acids. V lost 1 base and J lost 0, with 10 bases in between. CDR3 sequence: CASSLGTGVSNQPQHF. The CDR3 nucleotides read TGTGCCAGCAGTTTAGGTACTGGGGTTAGCAATCAGCCCCAGCATTTT.

This clonotype was seen repeatedly, ten times or more. The chain combines TRBV4-3 with TRBJ1-1; D gene ambiguous. CDR3 length: 14 amino acids. Germline loops: CDR1 LGHNA, CDR2 YSLEER. Trimming pared 4 bases from V and 1 base from J, leaving 10 bases between. This CDR3 is CASSPRGPNTEAFF. For the CDR3, the DNA is TGCGCCAGCAGCCCCCGAGGTCCGAACACTGAAGCTTTCTTT.